Each of the 17 T cell receptor beta chains below was sequenced from the same sample in a study of T cell responses to AZD1222 COVID-19 vaccine (dated by TCRdb to about 2021). Libraries were built with the immunoSEQ multiplex PCR assay. Sourced from immuneACCESS, this table was stored by TCRdb with only in-frame sequences that have V and J called. A share of the clones is absent; for the studies checked, an unresolved V gene accounts for under half, and the remainder has no known explanation. Here the sample has 150,000 to 200,000 clones; about 92% occur a single time. The ten top clones hold around 0.99% of the sample. The sample's time point label, in plain terms: about 28 days (+/-7) after the second vaccine dose. The sequences come from peripheral blood, collected 28 days after the second AZD1222 dose. These receptors came from an adult who received the AZD1222 COVID-19 vaccine.

The V and J genes are TRBV5-1 and TRBJ2-1, with unresolved D. Germline V gene data show CDR1 as SGHRS and CDR2 as YFSETQ. Between the trimmed V and J ends, which lost 6 bases and 6 bases, there was a span of 16 bases. The CDR3 sequence is 14 residues long. This chain's CDR3 is CASNPNLGSNEQFF. DNA of the CDR3: TGCGCCAGCAACCCGAACCTAGGATCCAATGAGCAGTTCTTC.

This chain connects TRBV24-1 to TRBJ2-1; TRBD1 agrees at 8 bases. Per the germline V gene, CDR1 is KGHDR and CDR2 is SFDVKD. The CDR3 is 14 residues long. V shed 2 bases and J 15 bases; nucleotides not matched to a gene: 11. CDR3 residues: CATSDSLTGDRRFF. The CDR3 DNA reads TGTGCCACCAGTGATTCGCTGACAGGGGATCGGCGGTTCTTC.

The genes are TRBV6-6 and TRBJ2-1; no firm D call. This CDR3 has 11 residues. V lost 10 bases and J lost 6, with 10 bases in between. Germline loops: CDR1 MNHNY, CDR2 SVGAGI (reference sequence). The DNA of the CDR3 is TGTGCCACCAAGATTGCCAATGAGCAGTTCTTC. This encodes CATKIANEQFF.

The chain uses TRBV7-2 and TRBJ2-1; D perhaps matches TRBD1 (6 bases). Trimming left V 4 bases short and J 6 bases short, with 10 bases between. The CDR3 sequence is 13 residues long. Germline V gene data show CDR1 as SGHTA and CDR2 as FQGNSA. The CDR3 reads CASSSGTINEQFF. CDR3 coding DNA: TGTGCCAGCAGCTCAGGGACAATCAATGAGCAGTTCTTC.

The chain is built from TRBV10-3 and TRBJ1-3, with a possible D match to TRBD1 (5 bases). The CDR3 is 16 residues long. Trimming left V 8 bases short and J 4 bases short, with 21 bases between. Germline CDR1 is ENHRY and CDR2 is SYGVKD. CDR3 nucleotides: TGTGCCATCTCGGCAGGGAGTTCCTCCGAAGGAAACACCATATATTTT. Its translation is CAISAGSSSEGNTIYF.

The rearrangement links TRBV5-1 to TRBJ2-1, with TRBD1 matching over 7 bases. Germline CDR1 and CDR2: SGHRS and YFSETQ. With 3 bases clipped from V and 1 base from J, the junction kept 7 bases outside the gene matches. The CDR3 contains 16 residues. The CDR3 DNA reads TGCGCCAGCAGCTCCGGGACAGCAATTTCCTACAATGAGCAGTTCTTC. This codes for CASSSGTAISYNEQFF. The complete variable domain, with remaining parts taken from reference TRBV5-1 and TRBJ2-1, reads KAGVTQTPRYLIKTRGQQVTLSCSPISGHRSVSWYQQTPGQGLQFLFEYFSETQRNKGNFPGRFSGRQFSNSRSEMNVSTLELGDSALYLCASSSGTAISYNEQFFGPGTRLTVL.

This clone appeared a few times. V gene TRBV13 combines with J gene TRBJ1-6, with D possibly matching TRBD1 (5 bases). V dropped 2 bases and J dropped 10 bases, with 6 bases sitting between them. From germline, CDR1 is PRHDT and CDR2 FYEKMQ (reference sequence). This CDR3 is 12 amino acids long. The CDR3 reads CASSLRDSPLHF. The CDR3 DNA sequence: TGTGCCAGCAGCTTACGGGACTCACCCCTCCACTTT.

The rearrangement joins TRBV3-1 (or the pseudogene TRBV3-2) to TRBJ2-7; maybe TRBD1 (5 bases). V lost 1 base and J lost 0, with 7 bases in between. The CDR3 length is 14 residues. The germline gives CDR1 LGHDT, CDR2 YNNKEL (reference sequence). Here the CDR3 reads CASSQAGISYEQYF. Written as DNA, the CDR3 is TGTGCCAGCAGCCAAGCAGGGATCTCCTACGAGCAGTACTTC.

The chain couples TRBV3-1 (or the pseudogene TRBV3-2) to TRBJ1-2; D is possibly TRBD1 (6 bases). V was trimmed by 0 bases and J by 10 bases, leaving 15 bases between them. This CDR3 region has 14 residues. Germline V gene sequence: CDR1 LGHDT, CDR2 YNNKEL (reference sequence). CDR3 in amino acids: CASSQDGQFLYYTF. The DNA for the CDR3 is TGTGCCAGCAGCCAAGATGGACAGTTTCTCTACTACACCTTC.

The chain has TRBV19 and TRBJ1-6; no clear D gene. Germline CDR1 LNHDA, CDR2 SQIVND (reference sequence). V gave up 10 bases and J gave up 14 bases, with 12 bases separating them. The CDR3 extends over 10 amino acids. The CDR3 spells CATFDGTLHF. CDR3 nucleotides: TGTGCCACCTTTGACGGGACCCTCCACTTT.

The chain uses TRBV30 and TRBJ1-5, with 10 nucleotides matching TRBD1. In germline, CDR1 is GTSNPN, CDR2 SVGIG (reference sequence). V gave up 0 bases and J gave up 5 bases; unmatched junction bases: 4. There are 15 residues in the CDR3. The CDR3 region has the DNA TGTGCCTGGAGTGTACGACAGGGGGCCTATCAGCCCCAGCATTTT. It codes for CAWSVRQGAYQPQHF.

This clone was recorded at least ten times. This rearrangement joins TRBV4-2 to TRBJ2-1, with 8 positions matching TRBD2. Unmatched junction bases numbered 8, after V lost 1 base and J lost 6 bases. The germline V gene encodes CDR1 LGHNA and CDR2 YNFKEQ. The CDR3 totals 16 residues. In DNA form, the CDR3 reads TGTGCCAGCAGCCAAGTTGTTGGCGGGGGGTTCAATGAGCAGTTCTTC. Residues: CASSQVVGGGFNEQFF.

V gene TRBV3-1 (or the pseudogene TRBV3-2) combines with J gene TRBJ1-1; D may be TRBD1 (6 bases). CDR1 is LGHDT, CDR2 YNNKEL, per germline (reference sequence). V dropped 4 bases and J dropped 6 bases, with 15 bases sitting between them. CDR3 length equals 14 residues. DNA for the CDR3: TGTGCCAGCAGCCGGAACAGGGTACAGTCTGAAGCTTTCTTT. Translated, it gives CASSRNRVQSEAFF.

This chain uses TRBV5-5 with TRBJ1-1; TRBD1 is a possible D gene (5 bases). The germline V gene has CDR1 SGHKS and CDR2 YYEKEE (reference sequence). Trimming took off 2 bases at V and 5 bases at J, with 10 bases between the two ends. The CDR3 spans 13 residues. In DNA, the CDR3 is TGTGCCAGCAGCTTAGTAGGGGAGACTGAAGCTTTCTTT. Protein sequence: CASSLVGETEAFF. The full variable domain, completed using reference TRBV5-5 and TRBJ1-1, is DAGVTQSPTHLIKTRGQQVTLRCSPISGHKSVSWYQQVLGQGPQFIFQYYEKEERGRGNFPDRFSARQFPNYSSELNVNALLLGDSALYLCASSLVGETEAFFGQGTRLTVV.

The chain is built from TRBV6-5 and TRBJ1-1; 12 bases fit TRBD1. CDR3 length: 16 amino acids. CDR1 MNHEY and CDR2 SVGAGI come from the germline V gene. Trimming at V came to 2 bases and at J to 4 bases, leaving 5 bases not matched to a gene. CDR3 sequence: CASSYRDRGQGTEAFF. In DNA, the CDR3 is TGTGCCAGCAGTTACAGGGACAGGGGGCAAGGCACTGAAGCTTTCTTT.

This rearrangement joins TRBV12-5 to TRBJ1-5; D is unclear. Germline-derived CDR1 and CDR2 are LGHNT and FRNRAP. The CDR3 is 12 residues long. V lost 0 bases to trimming and J lost 7 bases, with 4 bases between them. The CDR3 sequence is CASGLVDQPQHF. In nucleotides, the CDR3 is TGTGCTAGTGGTTTGGTAGACCAGCCCCAGCATTTT. Complete variable domain (other parts from reference TRBV12-5 and TRBJ1-5): DARVTQTPRHKVTEMGQEVTMRCQPILGHNTVFWYRQTMMQGLELLAYFRNRAPLDDSGMPKDRFSAEMPDATLATLKIQPSEPRDSAVYFCASGLVDQPQHFGDGTRLSIL.

V is TRBV5-1 and J is TRBJ2-5; 8 bases fit TRBD1. The CDR3 runs 14 residues. Looked up from germline, CDR1 is SGHRS and CDR2 is YFSETQ. V trimming: 1 base; J trimming: 5 bases; junction bases outside the gene matches: 4. The CDR3 bases are TGCGCCAGCAGCTTGCAGGGGGCGGAGGAGACCCAGTACTTC. Its protein product is CASSLQGAEETQYF.